This entry lists 31 T cell receptor beta chains sequenced from one sample in a study of CD8+ T cells in alopecia areata. Sequencing relied on a cDNA template that was reverse transcribed from extracted RNA. TCRdb's table, derived via immunoSEQ multiplex PCR, lists solely in-frame clones and lacks some. This sample carries under 30,000 clones, 52% of them seen once, and the ten largest clones take roughly 29%. The material sequenced was NKG2D-high CD8+ T cells sorted from blood. These receptors all stem from a human donor with alopecia areata.

The chain is built from TRBV28 and TRBJ2-7; 7 bases line up with TRBD1. CDR1 is MDHEN and CDR2 is SYDVKM in the germline V gene. There are 12 residues in the CDR3. V lost 7 bases to trimming and J lost 1 base; unmatched junction nucleotides: 1. The DNA of the CDR3 is TGTGCCAGCACGACAGGGTCCTACGAGCAGTACTTC. Protein: CASTTGSYEQYF.

This chain connects TRBV28 to TRBJ2-7; tentative D call: TRBD1 (6 bases). The CDR3 is 15 amino acids. CDR1 and CDR2 (germline): MDHEN, SYDVKM. The V gene lost 4 bases and the J gene lost 1 base, with 14 bases spanning the gap. CDR3 protein: CASSSIQGFSYEQYF. CDR3 DNA sequence: TGTGCCAGCAGTTCGATCCAGGGGTTTTCCTACGAGCAGTACTTC.

The chain couples TRBV2 to TRBJ2-6; 9 nucleotides align to TRBD1. The V gene's germline CDR1 is SNHLY and CDR2 FYNNEI. The CDR3 contains 15 residues. The V and J ends lost 6 bases and 5 bases, in that order; junction bases with no gene match: 5. The CDR3 DNA is TGTGCCAGCAGCGCGGGACAGGGCTGGGCCAACGTCCTGACTTTC. Translated: CASSAGQGWANVLTF.

The chain couples TRBV5-1 to TRBJ2-1; 9 nucleotides agree with TRBD2. Germline CDR1 and CDR2: SGHRS and YFSETQ. The CDR3 extends over 16 amino acids. V shed 4 bases, J shed 3 bases, and the junction held 8 bases outside the gene matches. In DNA, the CDR3 is TGCGCCAGCAGCCATGGACTAGCGAGTGTCTACAATGAGCAGTTCTTC. Its translation is CASSHGLASVYNEQFF.

This clone has just a few counts. The V call is TRBV14, the J call TRBJ2-3, with 12 bases matching TRBD2. V lost 2 bases to trimming and J lost 4 bases; unmatched junction nucleotides: 1. The germline gives CDR1 SGHDN, CDR2 FVKESK. The CDR3 extends over 15 amino acids. CDR3: CASSQRLAGADTQYF. In nucleotides, the CDR3 is TGTGCCAGCAGCCAAAGACTAGCGGGAGCAGATACGCAGTATTTT.

This rearrangement joins TRBV4-1 to TRBJ2-7; 10 nucleotides line up with TRBD2. The J segment lost 7 bases and the V segment lost 0 bases, leaving 6 bases of the junction unmatched. Germline V gene lookup returns CDR1 MGHRA and CDR2 YSYEKL. The CDR3 extends over 15 amino acids. The CDR3 nucleotides read TGCGCCAGCAGCCAAGAAAGCGGGAGGGCCCGGGAGCAGTACTTC. Translation: CASSQESGRAREQYF.

The genes are TRBV5-1 and TRBJ2-5; D is undetermined. Germline loops: CDR1 SGHRS, CDR2 YFSETQ. This CDR3 has 11 residues. The germline V and J ends were trimmed by 1 base and 2 bases, with 0 bases remaining between them. The DNA of the CDR3 is TGCGCCAGCAGCTTGCAAGAGACCCAGTACTTC. Protein sequence: CASSLQETQYF.

Only a few counts were recorded for this clone. The chain links TRBV5-1 to TRBJ2-1; D remains ambiguous. V dropped 3 bases and J dropped 5 bases, with 6 bases sitting between them. Germline assignment: CDR1 SGHRS and CDR2 YFSETQ. This CDR3 has 12 residues. CDR3: CASSYANNEQFF. The DNA for the CDR3 is TGCGCCAGCAGCTATGCGAACAATGAGCAGTTCTTC.

Of note for this clone: A read error is likely here: a far larger clone is one base away. The chain is built from TRBV11-2 and TRBJ2-1; a weak D match, TRBD2 (6 bases). In germline, CDR1 is SGHAT, CDR2 FQNNGV. The CDR3 extends over 17 amino acids. This chain's CDR3 is CASSLGLAESSHNEQFF. The DNA for the CDR3 is TGTGCCAGCAGCTTGGGCTTAGCGGAGAGCTCCCACAATGAGCAGTTCTTC.

This chain joins TRBV7-8 and TRBJ1-2, with TRBD1 as a possible D gene (5 bases). CDR1 is SGHVS and CDR2 is FQNEAQ in the germline V gene. The germline V and J ends were trimmed by 1 base and 5 bases, with 14 bases remaining between them. The CDR3 length is 15 residues. CDR3 nucleotide sequence: TGTGCCAGCAGCTTAGAGGGGTGGAGTTCTTATGGCTACACCTTC. It translates to CASSLEGWSSYGYTF. The variable domain in full, with the rest retrieved from reference TRBV7-8 and TRBJ1-2, is GAGVSQSPRYKVAKRGQDVALRCDPISGHVSLFWYQQALGQGPEFLTYFQNEAQLDKSGLPSDRFFAERPEGSVSTLKIQRTQQEDSAVYLCASSLEGWSSYGYTFGSGTRLTVV.

The chain carries TRBV6-5 and TRBJ2-7; perhaps TRBD2 as D (5 bases). V was pared by 4 bases and J by 6 bases, with 16 bases between. The length of the CDR3 is 14 residues. Germline-derived CDR1 and CDR2 are MNHEY and SVGAGI. CDR3 amino acids: CASSLSWESGEQYF. CDR3 bases: TGTGCCAGCAGTTTATCTTGGGAGTCGGGCGAGCAGTACTTC.

The V and J genes are TRBV7-9 and TRBJ1-1; D is uncertain. The CDR3 consists of 16 residues. V was clipped by 5 bases and J by 0 bases, with 16 bases between them. The germline V gene encodes CDR1 SEHNR and CDR2 FQNEAQ (reference sequence). The CDR3 sequence is CASSGPGSSMNTEAFF. In DNA, the CDR3 is TGTGCCAGCAGCGGGCCGGGTTCCAGTATGAACACTGAAGCTTTCTTT.

In its sample, this clone is large (0.1 to 1%). This chain connects TRBV7-3 to TRBJ2-1, with TRBD2 matching 7 bases. The length of the CDR3 is 14 residues. Germline loops: CDR1 SGHTA, CDR2 FQGTGA. V lost 4 bases and J lost 8; bases outside the gene matches: 8. CDR3 bases: TGTGCCAGCAGCTCCGGACTAGGTGTCGATGAGCAGTTCTTC. Protein sequence: CASSSGLGVDEQFF.

The chain employs TRBV4-1 and TRBJ1-5; TRBD1 might be the D (6 bases). This CDR3 region has 16 residues. Germline V gene data show CDR1 as MGHRA and CDR2 as YSYEKL. V lost 1 base and J 3 bases, leaving 13 bases between the germline ends. Written as DNA, the CDR3 is TGCGCCAGCAGCCAAGGAGCAGGGGTAAACAATCAGCCCCAGCATTTT. This sequence encodes CASSQGAGVNNQPQHF.

The chain couples TRBV6-6 to TRBJ2-2; TRBD1 might be the D (5 bases). In germline, CDR1 is MNHNY, CDR2 SVGAGI (reference sequence). The CDR3 spans 16 residues. Between the trimmed V and J ends, which lost 6 bases and 0 bases, there was a span of 14 bases. The CDR3 here is CASSTRDRSNTGELFF. In DNA, the CDR3 is TGTGCCAGCAGCACCAGGGATCGATCGAACACCGGGGAGCTGTTTTTT.

A few counts support this clone. The chain recombines TRBV7-3 with TRBJ1-1; tentatively, D is TRBD1 (6 bases). The length of the CDR3 is 14 residues. Germline CDR1 reads SGHTA; CDR2 reads FQGTGA. Trimming took off 2 bases at V and 6 bases at J, with 13 bases between the two ends. In DNA, the CDR3 is TGTGCCAGCAGCTTAGCCTCGACAGGAGCTGAAGCTTTCTTT. Its protein product is CASSLASTGAEAFF. The complete variable domain, with remaining parts taken from reference TRBV7-3 and TRBJ1-1, reads GAGVSQTPSNKVTEKGKYVELRCDPISGHTALYWYRQSLGQGPEFLIYFQGTGAADDSGLPNDRFFAVRPEGSVSTLKIQRTERGDSAVYLCASSLASTGAEAFFGQGTRLTVV.

V usage is TRBV6-1 and J usage is TRBJ2-1; perhaps TRBD1 as D (7 bases). Germline CDR1 MNHNS, CDR2 SASEGT. The CDR3 has 17 amino acids. Trimming shortened V by 1 base and J by 8 bases, and 21 bases separated the two germline ends. The CDR3 spells CASSEVQVQGRDYEQFF. In DNA form, the CDR3 reads TGTGCCAGCAGTGAAGTTCAGGTACAGGGGCGGGATTATGAGCAGTTCTTC.

The chain is built from TRBV7-8 and TRBJ2-7; a weak D match, TRBD2 (5 bases). CDR1 is SGHVS and CDR2 is FQNEAQ in the germline V gene. V was pared by 4 bases and J by 4 bases, with 17 bases between. CDR3 size: 15 residues. CDR3 sequence (DNA): TGTGCCAGCAGCTCAGCCCGGACTGCTACTTACGAGCAGTACTTC. As protein: CASSSARTATYEQYF.

J is TRBJ2-3 and V is TRBV7-9, with TRBD1 as a possible D gene (6 bases). The V gene's germline CDR1 is SEHNR and CDR2 FQNEAQ (reference sequence). Trimming removed 4 bases at V and 3 bases at J, with 14 bases between. The CDR3 covers 15 residues. This CDR3 is CASSSGGASTDTQYF. CDR3 coding DNA: TGTGCCAGCAGCTCTGGGGGCGCGTCTACAGATACGCAGTATTTT.

This clone was found a few times. This chain joins TRBV4-1 and TRBJ2-7; possibly TRBD1 for D (6 bases). Trimming shortened V by 6 bases and J by 1 base, and 16 bases separated the two germline ends. This CDR3 comprises 15 residues. The germline V gene has CDR1 MGHRA and CDR2 YSYEKL. The CDR3 sequence is CASSQMTGASYEQYF. CDR3 in DNA: TGCGCCAGCAGTCAGATGACAGGAGCTTCCTACGAGCAGTACTTC.

The V and J genes are TRBV25-1 and TRBJ2-1; TRBD2 aligns across 8 bases. The germline V gene has CDR1 MGHDK and CDR2 SYGVNS. The CDR3 runs 16 residues. V was clipped by 2 bases and J by 8 bases; unmatched bases: 11. Written as DNA, the CDR3 is TGTGCCAGCAGTGAAGAAGGAGCGGGGGTGTTGGATGAGCAGTTCTTC. Translation: CASSEEGAGVLDEQFF.

This clone was seen a few times. The gene calls are TRBV28 and TRBJ2-7; the D is unclear. The V gene lost 5 bases and the J gene lost 7 bases, with 24 bases spanning the gap. The CDR3 has 16 amino acids. Germline V gene lookup returns CDR1 MDHEN and CDR2 SYDVKM. CDR3 DNA sequence: TGTGCCAGCAGTCCTCCTATCCCTCAAATTGCAAGGGAGCAGTACTTC. It codes for CASSPPIPQIAREQYF.

DNA for the CDR3: TGCAGCGTTGTAGGGGGAGGCTCCAATGAGCAGTTCTTC. It codes for CSVVGGGSNEQFF. The rearrangement uses TRBV29-1 and TRBJ2-1, with D perhaps assigned TRBD1 or TRBD2 (6 bases each). Germline V gene sequence: CDR1 SQVTM, CDR2 ANQGSEA. Trimming pared 4 bases from V and 6 bases from J, leaving 13 bases between. The CDR3 is made up of 13 amino acids.

The rearrangement links TRBV7-9 to TRBJ2-7; 9 nucleotides align to TRBD1. V lost 5 bases to trimming and J lost 1 base; unmatched junction nucleotides: 9. The CDR3 is 16 amino acids. The germline V gene has CDR1 SEHNR and CDR2 FQNEAQ (reference sequence). CDR3 in DNA: TGTGCCAGCAGCGGGGGGGGACAGGGAGTATCCTACGAGCAGTACTTC. The encoded protein is CASSGGGQGVSYEQYF.

This sequence joins TRBV2 and TRBJ2-5; D is uncertain. CDR1 and CDR2 from the germline V gene are SNHLY and FYNNEI. The CDR3 covers 15 residues. Trimming cost V 0 bases and J 5 bases, with 13 bases left between them. This CDR3 reads CASSEATPGAETQYF. Written as DNA, the CDR3 is TGTGCCAGCAGTGAAGCCACTCCCGGTGCGGAGACCCAGTACTTC.

The J gene is TRBJ1-2, the V gene TRBV9; D possibly corresponds to TRBD1 (5 bases). The CDR3 runs to 16 residues. With 6 bases removed from V and 5 bases from J, the gap between germline ends came to 23 bases. Germline V gives CDR1 SGDLS, CDR2 YYNGEE. The CDR3: CASTPGGGGLYYGYTF. The CDR3 bases are TGTGCCAGCACCCCCGGGGGTGGAGGATTATATTATGGCTACACCTTC.

V usage is TRBV5-4 and J usage is TRBJ2-5; TRBD2 agrees at 9 bases. The trim removed 0 bases at V and 5 bases at J, leaving 8 bases unmatched. Germline values: CDR1 SGHNT, CDR2 YYREEE (reference sequence). The CDR3 runs to 16 residues. Here the CDR3 reads CASSLGGLAGRETQYF. CDR3 nucleotides: TGTGCCAGCAGCTTGGGCGGGCTAGCGGGACGCGAGACCCAGTACTTC. Based on the CDR3 plus reference TRBV5-4 and TRBJ2-5, the full variable domain is ETGVTQSPTHLIKTRGQQVTLRCSSQSGHNTVSWYQQALGQGPQFIFQYYREEENGRGNFPPRFSGLQFPNYSSELNVNALELDDSALYLCASSLGGLAGRETQYFGPGTRLLVL.

This rearrangement joins TRBV28 to TRBJ2-7; D is unclear. V dropped 6 bases and J dropped 3 bases, with 18 bases sitting between them. The CDR3 length is 15 residues. The germline CDR1 and CDR2 sequences are MDHEN and SYDVKM. CDR3 residues: CASSLDREILYEQYF. Here the CDR3 DNA reads TGTGCCAGCAGCCTGGATAGAGAAATACTCTACGAGCAGTACTTC.

This clone has just a few counts. The gene calls are TRBV29-1 and TRBJ2-7; maybe TRBD1 (5 bases). The CDR3 length is 15 residues. V was pared by 3 bases and J by 7 bases, with 22 bases between. Germline V gene data show CDR1 as SQVTM and CDR2 as ANQGSEA. Here the CDR3 reads CSVEFPDKETTEQYF. CDR3 nucleotide sequence: TGCAGCGTTGAGTTCCCGGACAAGGAAACTACGGAGCAGTACTTC.

CDR3 loop: CASSFTSSGYGYTF. CDR3 nucleotides: TGTGCCAGCAGTTTTACCTCCTCTGGCTATGGCTACACCTTC. This chain connects TRBV27 to TRBJ1-2; D remains unclear. From germline, CDR1 is MNHEY and CDR2 SMNVEV (reference sequence). V was pared by 3 bases and J by 4 bases, with 12 bases between. This CDR3 region has 14 residues.

This clone occurred once. This chain joins TRBV9 and TRBJ1-1; D possibly corresponds to TRBD1 (5 bases). Between the trimmed V and J ends, which lost 0 bases and 3 bases, there was a span of 6 bases. Germline-derived CDR1 and CDR2 are SGDLS and YYNGEE. The CDR3 spans 13 residues. As DNA, the CDR3 is TGTGCCAGCAGCGTAGGAGGGGACACTGAAGCTTTCTTT. It yields the protein CASSVGGDTEAFF.